The 10 T cell receptor beta chains reported below all come from one sample, sequenced in a study of blood T cell repertoires in COVID-19. TCRdb keeps only in-frame clones here, not all; method: immunoSEQ multiplex PCR. The sample consists of 200,000 to 250,000 clones, 86% of them appearing once. Sample: PBMCs or T cells enriched from blood (not recorded which). These TCRs come from a woman in her forties with acute COVID-19.

The chain employs TRBV6-5 and TRBJ2-6; D is undetermined. Germline V gene data show CDR1 as MNHEY and CDR2 as SVGAGI. The ends were cut back, 6 bases at V and 0 bases at J, with 3 bases in the middle. The CDR3 is 13 amino acids. CDR3 coding DNA: TGTGCCAGCAGGAGCTCTGGGGCCAACGTCCTGACTTTC. As protein: CASRSSGANVLTF.

The V gene is TRBV5-5, the J gene TRBJ1-1; 7 positions match TRBD1. The germline V gene encodes CDR1 SGHKS and CDR2 YYEKEE (reference sequence). Trimming at V came to 4 bases and at J to 3 bases, leaving 3 bases not matched to a gene. The CDR3 is 13 residues long. The chain's CDR3 is CASSKGQHTEAFF. The CDR3 nucleotides are TGTGCCAGCAGCAAGGGACAGCACACTGAAGCTTTCTTT.

This chain uses TRBV29-1 with TRBJ1-1, with D possibly matching TRBD1 (5 bases). Trimming took off 1 base at V and 11 bases at J, with 11 bases between the two ends. The CDR3 has 11 residues. Germline CDR1 and CDR2: SQVTM and ANQGSEA. The CDR3: CSVEGGGLAFF. Here the CDR3 DNA reads TGCAGCGTTGAAGGGGGGGGTCTCGCTTTCTTT. Combining the CDR3 with reference TRBV29-1 and TRBJ1-1 gives the whole variable domain SAVISQKPSRDICQRGTSLTIQCQVDSQVTMMFWYRQQPGQSLTLIATANQGSEATYESGFVIDKFPISRPNLTFSTLTVSNMSPEDSSIYLCSVEGGGLAFFGQGTRLTVV.

CDR3 sequence: CASSYGHGRSLHF. The CDR3 DNA sequence: TGTGCCAGCAGTTATGGACACGGGCGGTCCCTCCACTTT. V gene TRBV6-5 combines with J gene TRBJ1-6; TRBD1 is a possible D gene (5 bases). The CDR3 consists of 13 residues. Trimming left V 3 bases short and J 14 bases short, with 14 bases between. Germline values: CDR1 MNHEY, CDR2 SVGAGI.

There are a few counts of this clone. The chain combines TRBV30 with TRBJ1-5; TRBD1 might be the D (5 bases). This CDR3 has 14 residues. The V end lost 3 bases, the J end lost 7 bases, and 16 bases lay between the germline ends. Germline V gene data show CDR1 as GTSNPN and CDR2 as SVGIG (reference sequence). The CDR3 DNA is TGTGCCTGGAGCCCCTGGGGGGGGAAGCAGCCCCAGCATTTT. Translated, it gives CAWSPWGGKQPQHF.

The chain is built from TRBV6-5 and TRBJ2-7; D might be TRBD2 (6 bases). The CDR3 spans 14 residues. Trimming left V 6 bases short and J 4 bases short, with 16 bases between. In germline, CDR1 is MNHEY, CDR2 SVGAGI. The CDR3 DNA follows: TGTGCCAGCAGCCGGGACGGGGGATTATACGAGCAGTACTTC. Its protein is CASSRDGGLYEQYF.

CDR3 sequence: CASISDFANTGELFF. The CDR3 DNA reads TGCGCCAGCATATCGGACTTCGCGAACACCGGGGAGCTGTTTTTT. This chain connects TRBV5-1 to TRBJ2-2, with a possible D match to TRBD2 (5 bases). V lost 6 bases to trimming and J lost 0 bases, with 12 bases between them. The germline V gene has CDR1 SGHRS and CDR2 YFSETQ. The CDR3 covers 15 residues.

The chain joins TRBV11-1 to TRBJ1-3, with D possibly being TRBD1 (6 bases). This CDR3 region has 16 residues. V lost 2 bases and J 0 bases, leaving 11 bases between the germline ends. Germline V gene data show CDR1 as SGHAT and CDR2 as FQDESV (reference sequence). CDR3 in DNA: TGTGCCAGCAGCTTAAAGGACAGTCTCTCTGGAAACACCATATATTTT. Its protein is CASSLKDSLSGNTIYF.

CDR3 region: CASSTLALNTDTQYF. The DNA for the CDR3 is TGTGCCAGCAGCACGCTAGCCCTTAACACAGATACGCAGTATTTT. This sequence joins TRBV9 and TRBJ2-3; a weak D match, TRBD2 (5 bases). The CDR3 extends over 15 amino acids. Trimming shortened V by 4 bases and J by 2 bases, and 14 bases separated the two germline ends. CDR1 and CDR2 (germline): SGDLS, YYNGEE.

The chain recombines TRBV9 with TRBJ2-5; 13 nucleotides align to TRBD2. CDR1 and CDR2 from the germline V gene are SGDLS and YYNGEE. CDR3 size: 16 residues. With 3 bases clipped from V and 6 bases from J, the junction kept 8 bases outside the gene matches. The CDR3 protein is CASSESTSGGPKTQYF. The CDR3 region has the DNA TGTGCCAGCAGCGAGTCGACTAGCGGGGGGCCCAAGACCCAGTACTTC.